The subject of this entry is one TCR beta chain. This clonotype was seen many times. No cognate antigen has been identified for it. The record has no base qualities; no much larger clone is one base away. V and J are truncated by 7 bases and 6 bases respectively, leaving an intervening sequence of 17 bases. From the cysteine up to the phenylalanine, the CDR3 has a length of 14 residues. Of all the DNA, just the CDR3 is kept, 42 bases in frame from base 1. This record belongs to a study of T cells in Graves' hyperthyroidism and ophthalmopathy (dated by TCRdb to between 2018 and 2021). Background for the entire study: Peripheral blood samples were taken at initial diagnosis, before any treatment was given. A discovery cohort of about 96 patients, 43 with Graves' ophthalmopathy and more than 55 with stable Graves' hyperthyroidism, was used to find distinguishing TCR V-J signatures. An independent validation cohort of about 20 hyperthyroidism patients and more than 15 patients who later progressed to ophthalmopathy tested prospective prediction of ophthalmopathy. The 90 to 100 discovery patients were randomly divided into training and test sets at a 7:3 ratio. In more than five Graves' hyperthyroidism patients, the study also compared T-cell repertoires from thyroid tissue with T-cell repertoires from blood. Once sampling was done, hyperthyroidism patients were given methimazole at a starting dose of 30 mg daily, whereas ophthalmopathy patients were given high-dose intravenous methylprednisolone. The paper describes TCR Vbeta CDR3 sequencing of some 130 peripheral blood samples, made up of some 40 ophthalmopathy patients, some 80 hyperthyroidism patients and 17 progressor patients. Results the study describes overall, beyond this receptor: A 13 V-J signature model separated ophthalmopathy from stable hyperthyroidism, with just over 85% sensitivity and 81% to 82% specificity in cross-validation and 80%/75% in testing. Most expanded thyroid clonotypes (frequency above 0.001) were also detected in blood, suggesting blood repertoires may reflect thyroid immune responses. In validation, the model predicted progression to ophthalmopathy a median of about 6.5 months before onset, with roughly 70% sensitivity and about 75% specificity. Sample size was not statistically predetermined, and investigators were not blinded to group allocation.

The TCR beta CDR3 regions were amplified from RNA transcripts. The TCR CDR3 was subjected to a first round of RT-PCR using the HTBI primer set and the Qiagen OneStep RT-PCR kit. Libraries were constructed in a second round of multiplex PCR, after which size selection and purification were carried out. Paired-end sequencing of the libraries was performed with 100 bp reads on an Illumina HiSeq2000. On the authors' methods: SOAPnuke was used to process the raw data, throwing out any read that contained adapters or uncalled bases, had a mean Phred below 15, or lacked an exact constant-primer or identifier match. COPE v1.2.5 was used to merge high-quality paired reads, and clonotypes were defined as unique nucleotide sequences. MiTCR v1.1 was used to align clonotypes to the IMGT TRBV, TRBD and TRBJ reference segments. The analysis included only V-J combinations with a frequency above 0.0001, which together covered roughly 99% of the repertoires. A TCS score was defined as the ratio between F50 (clonal expansion) and ExV (chaos), using BLOSUM62-based TCRdist between CDR3 peptides within each V-J. Welch's t-statistics and random forest reduced roughly 500 V-J features to about 12, which were used in a naive Bayes classifier (R e1071). TCRdb reprocessed the public reads (quality trimming at Q25 with fastp, clone calling with MiXCR) and kept in-frame beta chains. Every CDR3 protein is listed once, alongside the most common genes and DNA of its rows. TCRdb's processing, not the study's, gives the V and J calls here. Within this sample are about 350,000 distinct CDR3 sequences, with approximately 15% of them counted one time only. Of the sample, 20% to 25% falls within the top ten clones.

Stable Graves' hyperthyroidism was defined as the absence of progression to ophthalmopathy over 18 months of follow-up. Hyperthyroidism patients were newly diagnosed, with disease duration under 2 months, and aged 18 to 65 years. Exclusion was applied to patients with uncontrolled infections, other autoimmune diseases, pregnancy or lactation. Clinical symptoms, serum thyroxine and TRAb, thyroid ultrasound, and orbital computed tomography formed the basis for the diagnoses. Ficoll-Paque density gradient centrifugation was used to isolate PBMCs from about 9 ml of fresh peripheral blood. Total RNA was extracted using Trizol reagent, and RNA quality was assessed on an Agilent 2100 Bioanalyzer.

The chain couples TRBV12-3 or TRBV12-4 to TRBJ2-3; the D region may be TRBD1 or TRBD2, each matching 5 bases equally. The sequencing sample was made of blood. The clonotype was recovered from a woman under 40 with Graves' hyperthyroidism. In nucleotides, the sequence is TGTGCCAGCAACCACCGGGACCCAGTTGATACGCAGTATTTT. It specifies CASNHRDPVDTQYF.